This T cell receptor beta chain was retrieved from a study of shared clonotypes between healthy human individuals (dated by TCRdb to 2018 to 2020). Study-wide context: The cohort comprised a couple of women and a few men aged 18 to 49 years. For each donor, CD4 naive and CD4 memory were each given three plates, CD8 naive was given two plates, and CD8 memory was given one plate. The study deeply sequenced blood TCR repertoires of about 5 healthy adults to estimate repertoire size and the extent of clonotype sharing between individuals. Different laboratories and diverse techniques were used to prepare libraries and sequence TCR repertoires, to increase sequencing depth and limit assay-specific biases. Per donor, leukapheresis produced somewhere between about 0.94 and 9 billion PBMCs.

Beyond this particular receptor, the publication reports: Pairwise subsampling indicated that sequencing depth was expected to affect the degree of clonotype sharing among donors. Rarefaction of sorted-subset datasets indicated incomplete sequencing despite the large sequencing depth. Compared with non-shared clonotypes, clonotypes shared by all four sorted-subset donors had higher generation probabilities. Across a few donors, around 5.4% of naive CD4, roughly 3.3% of naive CD8, roughly 2.2% of memory CD4, and roughly 0.4% of memory CD8 clonotypes were shared. Sampling was limited to blood, and TCR repertoires in tissue likely differ from TCR repertoires in blood. The small number of donors limited the genetic and exposure-history diversity represented. Larger estimated clonotype richness was generally found for naive subsets than for memory subsets.

V is pared back by 6 bases and J by 6 bases, with 18 bases lying between the germline termini. CDR1 MDHEN and CDR2 SYDVKM are derived from the germline V gene. Measured from the cysteine to the phenylalanine, the CDR3 is 14 residues long. The sequence is cut down to CDR3 DNA, 42 bases in frame from base 1. With respect to this clone: Its antigen is still unknown. Base qualities are not recorded, but no much larger clone differs from it by a single base.

TCR CDR3 regions were amplified from genomic DNA by multiplex PCR using the deep immunoSEQ assay. Extracted genomic DNA from each cell subset was distributed evenly across all wells of several immunoSEQ 96-well plates, and each plate was treated as a replicate. Each replicate PCR for sorted subsets received about 0.2 ug genomic DNA, equal to some 32,000 T cell genomes. Purified libraries were measured with a Qubit 3.0 fluorometer, size-checked on a Bioanalyzer 2100, and measured again with the KAPA Library Quantification kit. Every immunoSEQ 96-well plate was sequenced on a separate single-read 150-cycle Illumina NextSeq 550 flow cell. The original methods were these. The immunoSEQ output contained only junctional sequences without quality scores, so filtering could not match that applied to full-length reads. To assign V/J genes and CDR3, sequences were annotated using PyIR, a Python wrapper for IgBLAST v1.9, with IMGT germline references. Reads were filtered out if the reads had weak V/J assignments (E-value above 1e-6), no CDR3, stop codons, out-of-frame junctions, or ambiguous translated residues. A V3J clonotype was defined by an identical inferred V gene, J gene, and CDR3 amino acid sequence. Percentage overlap between repertoires was computed as shared unique clonotypes divided by the size of the smaller repertoire. Repertoire richness was assessed with RTK rarefaction, the Chao1 estimator, and Recon v2.1 estimates of unobserved clonotypes. OLGA was used to compute generation probabilities for all TCRbeta clonotypes that the gDNA method yielded from a few donors. Drawn from immuneACCESS, this table holds only the in-frame rearrangements with V and J called that TCRdb kept. Clones are partly lost; checked studies trace under half to an unresolved V gene and leave the rest unexplained. Clone size and V and J calls were adopted from that table, with D and trimming inferred from the DNA. The table for this sample lists approximately 2.5 million clones; 93% of them were counted only once. The ten largest clonotypes hold 0.36% of the sample.

Donors were healthy HIV-negative adults with no recently reported acute infections or vaccinations. Every donor was a Caucasian adult living in Nashville, Tennessee, USA. CD4+ T cells were enriched by magnetic negative selection; naive cells were then positively selected on CD45RA, and the negative fraction formed the memory subset. Blood was obtained by leukapheresis, after which PBMCs were separated by Ficoll-Histopaque density gradient centrifugation and cryopreserved in liquid nitrogen vapor phase. Purity and quantity of every magnetically sorted T cell population were checked by analytical flow cytometry. From each sorted fraction, genomic DNA was isolated and quantified by UV absorbance on a Nanodrop 2000c.

The receptor was derived from a man aged 18 to 35 in good health. Some clones in this sample may be carry-over from other donors' samples. The sample comprised naive CD4+ T cells from PBMCs. The sample's cell subset or site label, decoded: CD45RA+ positively selected. The sequence joins TRBV28 to TRBJ2-7, with the D gene call left open. This receptor carries the CDR3 CASRPIGRPLEQYF. The DNA is as follows: TGTGCCAGCAGACCTATCGGGCGACCCCTCGAGCAGTACTTC.